A selection of T cell receptor beta chains follows, all from one sample in a study of cytomegalovirus exposure and HLA in healthy donors. The method was immunoSEQ multiplex PCR; TCRdb's version includes in-frame clones alone and lacks a portion of them. The repertoire has 100,000 to 150,000 clones, 80% to 85% of them found once; the top ten carry about 0.94%. The specimen sequenced was PBMCs. These receptors were collected from a human donor in good health. The CDR3 runs from the conserved cysteine through the conserved F or W. D genes are given only for firm matches. Clone sizes are given selectively: once, few, many, or a class where the clone is expanded.

d_call,v_call,j_call,clone_size,cdr3_aa,cdr3_nt
-,TRBV6-7,TRBJ2-4,-,CASSYPPTDGQKNIQYF,TGTGCCAGCAGTTACCCCCCCACGGACGGACAGAAAAACATTCAGTACTTC
-,TRBV18,TRBJ1-6,-,CASSHGILNSPLHF,TGTGCCAGCTCCCACGGGATCCTTAATTCACCCCTCCACTTT
TRBD2,TRBV5-1,TRBJ2-2,-,CASRTPGLDTGELFF,TGCGCCAGCAGAACCCCGGGACTAGACACCGGGGAGCTGTTTTTT
TRBD1,TRBV7-9,TRBJ1-2,-,CASSLGTGGELYGYTF,TGTGCCAGCAGCCTAGGGACAGGGGGCGAGCTATATGGCTACACCTTC
TRBD2,TRBV28,TRBJ2-1,-,CASSAPGGGYNEQFF,TGTGCCAGCAGTGCCCCGGGGGGGGGCTACAATGAGCAGTTCTTC
-,TRBV6-5,TRBJ1-1,-,CASSDRSNTEAFF,TGTGCCAGCAGTGACAGGTCGAACACTGAAGCTTTCTTT
-,TRBV12-5,TRBJ2-7,-,CASGQTLMGEQYF,TGTGCTAGTGGTCAGACACTGATGGGCGAGCAGTACTTC
-,TRBV5-1,TRBJ1-1,-,CASRGGGWTEAFF,TGCGCCAGCAGGGGGGGAGGATGGACTGAAGCTTTCTTT
-,TRBV10-1,TRBJ1-1,-,CASSSSGNTEAFF,TGCGCCAGCAGTAGTTCTGGCAACACTGAAGCTTTCTTT
-,TRBV2,TRBJ1-1,-,CASSSPTGNTEAFF,TGTGCCAGCAGTAGTCCGACAGGAAACACTGAAGCTTTCTTT
TRBD1,TRBV19,TRBJ2-7,-,CASRKTGGSEEQYF,TGTGCCAGCAGGAAGACAGGGGGCTCGGAAGAGCAGTACTTC
TRBD1,TRBV13,TRBJ2-7,few,CASSLASGQESYEQYF,TGTGCCAGCAGTCTCGCCTCGGGACAGGAATCCTACGAGCAGTACTTC
-,TRBV28,TRBJ1-5,-,CASSFGGLGSNQPQHF,TGTGCCAGCAGTTTTGGTGGGCTTGGGAGCAATCAGCCCCAGCATTTT
TRBD2,TRBV28,TRBJ2-5,once,CASSSPIAGGQETQYF,TGTGCCAGCAGTTCTCCTATAGCGGGGGGGCAAGAGACCCAGTACTTC